Each of the 2 T cell receptor beta chains below was sequenced from the same sample in a study of blood T cell repertoires in COVID-19. Assay used: immunoSEQ multiplex PCR; TCRdb lists only in-frame clones, some missing. The sample has roughly 150,000 clones, 84% seen once; the top ten hold roughly 2.7%. The sequenced sample was peripheral blood. The receptors here all came from an elderly woman with COVID-19, enrolled during active disease.

The chain combines TRBV5-6 with TRBJ2-1; D possibly corresponds to TRBD1 (5 bases). Per germline, CDR1 SGHDT and CDR2 YYEEEE. CDR3 length equals 16 residues. V shed 4 bases and J shed 2 bases, with 16 bases lying between them. The CDR3 region is CASSRPRQGPYNEQFF. For the CDR3, the DNA is TGTGCCAGCAGCCGTCCCCGGCAGGGCCCCTACAATGAGCAGTTCTTC.

The V and J genes are TRBV4-3 and TRBJ1-2; D might be TRBD1 (6 bases). This CDR3 region has 15 residues. Germline CDR1 and CDR2: LGHNA and YSLEER. Trimming removed 1 base at V and 2 bases at J, with 11 bases between. This CDR3 is CASSQVGTLNYGYTF. Written as DNA, the CDR3 is TGCGCCAGCAGCCAAGTCGGGACACTCAACTATGGCTACACCTTC.